A single sample is the source of the 20 T cell receptor beta chains below, sequenced in a study of T cell responses to AZD1222 COVID-19 vaccine. Measured with immunoSEQ multiplex PCR; TCRdb has only the in-frame clones, and not every one. Here the sample spans about 130,000 clones, roughly 90% being singletons. Sequenced material: peripheral blood, taken on day 0 of AZD1222 vaccination. All receptors come from an adult in good health.

This rearrangement joins TRBV3-1 (or the pseudogene TRBV3-2) to TRBJ2-5; weak D call: TRBD1 (5 bases). V shed 3 bases and J shed 0 bases, with 14 bases lying between them. The length of the CDR3 is 16 residues. CDR1 is LGHDT, CDR2 YNNKEL, per germline (reference sequence). The CDR3 coding sequence is TGTGCCAGCAGCCATCAACAGGAACTGTACCAAGAGACCCAGTACTTC. Protein product: CASSHQQELYQETQYF.

V usage is TRBV4-3 and J usage is TRBJ1-2, with D possibly TRBD1 on 5 matching bases. CDR1 is LGHNA and CDR2 is YSLEER in the germline V gene. Trimming removed 0 bases at V and 4 bases at J, with 9 bases between. The CDR3 is made up of 14 amino acids. This chain's CDR3 is CASSQEWQGYGYTF. DNA of the CDR3: TGCGCCAGCAGCCAAGAATGGCAGGGCTATGGCTACACCTTC.

The chain joins TRBV28 to TRBJ1-2; TRBD1 agrees at 7 bases. The germline V gene encodes CDR1 MDHEN and CDR2 SYDVKM. J was trimmed by 2 bases and V by 4 bases; bases with no gene match: 7. CDR3 length: 15 amino acids. The CDR3 nucleotides read TGTGCCAGCAGTTACCCGACAGGGATAAACTATGGCTACACCTTC. Encoded protein: CASSYPTGINYGYTF.

The chain combines TRBV9 with TRBJ1-3; 9 nucleotides match TRBD1. CDR1 and CDR2 from the germline V gene are SGDLS and YYNGEE. J gave up 4 bases and V 1 base, and 9 bases lay outside the gene matches. There are 17 residues in the CDR3. CDR3 loop: CASSVSSTGQGGNTIYF. In DNA, the CDR3 is TGTGCCAGCAGCGTAAGCTCCACCGGACAGGGGGGAAACACCATATATTTT. The whole variable domain, remainder taken from reference TRBV9 and TRBJ1-3, is DSGVTQTPKHLITATGQRVTLRCSPRSGDLSVYWYQQSLDQGLQFLIQYYNGEERAKGNILERFSAQQFPDLHSELNLSSLELGDSALYFCASSVSSTGQGGNTIYFGEGSWLTVV.

The rearrangement links TRBV3-1 (or the pseudogene TRBV3-2) to TRBJ1-2; TRBD1 agrees at 8 bases. The CDR3 covers 14 residues. From germline, CDR1 is LGHDT and CDR2 YNNKEL (reference sequence). V shed 1 base, J shed 8 bases, and the junction held 6 bases outside the gene matches. DNA of the CDR3: TGTGCCAGCAGCCAAGCGACAGGGGTAGTCGGCTACACCTTC. This gives the protein CASSQATGVVGYTF.

This clone came up once. The CDR3 bases are TGTGCCAGCACAGCCTCGGACAGCCGCTTGGATACGCAGTATTTT. Residues: CASTASDSRLDTQYF. The chain employs TRBV27 and TRBJ2-3, with D possibly being TRBD1 (6 bases). Trimming took off 7 bases at V and 6 bases at J, with 20 bases between the two ends. The CDR3 extends over 15 amino acids. The germline V gene encodes CDR1 MNHEY and CDR2 SMNVEV (reference sequence).

The genes are TRBV18 and TRBJ2-2, with D unresolved. Trimming took 1 base from V and 2 from J, leaving 2 bases between them. CDR3 length: 13 amino acids. Germline V gene sequence: CDR1 KGHSH, CDR2 LQKENI. This CDR3 reads CASSPQNTGELFF. CDR3 sequence (DNA): TGTGCCAGCTCACCACAAAACACCGGGGAGCTGTTTTTT. Based on the CDR3 plus reference TRBV18 and TRBJ2-2, the full variable domain is NAGVMQNPRHLVRRRGQEARLRCSPMKGHSHVYWYRQLPEEGLKFMVYLQKENIIDESGMPKERFSAEFPKEGPSILRIQQVVRGDSAAYFCASSPQNTGELFFGEGSRLTVL.

V gene TRBV29-1 combines with J gene TRBJ1-2; 7 bases agree with TRBD1. V trimming: 2 bases; J trimming: 7 bases; junction bases outside the gene matches: 7. The CDR3 is made up of 13 amino acids. Germline V gene sequence: CDR1 SQVTM, CDR2 ANQGSEA. CDR3 region: CSVEKGQKGGYTF. The CDR3 coding sequence is TGCAGCGTTGAAAAGGGACAGAAGGGTGGCTACACCTTC.

This clone was observed a few times. The chain employs TRBV28 and TRBJ1-2; TRBD1 aligns across 7 bases. The CDR3 consists of 15 residues. The J segment lost 4 bases and the V segment lost 5 bases, leaving 10 bases of the junction unmatched. The V gene's germline CDR1 is MDHEN and CDR2 SYDVKM. In DNA, the CDR3 is TGTGCCAGCAGTCTCATTCCAGGGGGAGGCTATGGCTACACCTTC. Translated, it gives CASSLIPGGGYGYTF.

This clone was seen a single time. V gene TRBV7-3 combines with J gene TRBJ1-1; D is undetermined. The CDR3 sequence is 13 residues long. Trimming took off 2 bases at V and 7 bases at J, with 11 bases between the two ends. CDR1 is SGHTA and CDR2 is FQGTGA in the germline V gene. The chain's CDR3 is CASSLLEQSEAFF. CDR3 coding DNA: TGTGCCAGCAGCTTATTGGAACAAAGTGAAGCTTTCTTT.

The gene calls are TRBV6-2 or TRBV6-3 and TRBJ2-3, with unresolved D. CDR3 size: 15 residues. Trimming left V 5 bases short and J 5 bases short, with 17 bases between. Germline V gene data show CDR1 as MNHEY and CDR2 as SVGEGT. The CDR3: CASSQGPNSGDTQYF. DNA of the CDR3: TGTGCCAGCAGTCAAGGTCCCAACAGTGGAGATACGCAGTATTTT.

The chain combines TRBV4-2 with TRBJ2-7, with TRBD1 matching 9 bases. The CDR3 is 16 amino acids. V gave up 3 bases and J gave up 1 base; unmatched junction bases: 7. Germline CDR1 LGHNA, CDR2 YNFKEQ. The CDR3 DNA follows: TGTGCCAGCAGCCATCAATCCGGGACAGGGTCCTACGAGCAGTACTTC. It is translated as CASSHQSGTGSYEQYF.

The V and J genes are TRBV9 and TRBJ1-2; D might be TRBD1 (5 bases). The V and J ends lost 3 bases and 6 bases respectively, with 18 bases between them. From germline, CDR1 is SGDLS and CDR2 YYNGEE. The CDR3 consists of 15 residues. The CDR3 region has the DNA TGTGCCAGCAGCGACGTGAGGGGAGAAAGGGATGGCTACACCTTC. This translates into CASSDVRGERDGYTF.

The rearrangement links TRBV6-1 to TRBJ2-5, with D hard to call. Trimming cost V 1 base and J 4 bases, with 4 bases left between them. This CDR3 is 12 amino acids long. Per germline, CDR1 MNHNS and CDR2 SASEGT. The CDR3 coding sequence is TGTGCCAGCAGTGAAGGGCGAGAGACCCAGTACTTC. This codes for CASSEGRETQYF.

The chain couples TRBV30 to TRBJ1-4; D unresolved. The CDR3 length is 15 residues. In germline, CDR1 is GTSNPN, CDR2 SVGIG (reference sequence). V lost 2 bases and J 2 bases, leaving 12 bases between the germline ends. In nucleotides, the CDR3 is TGTGCCTGGAGTCCTTCACAAGGGACTAATGAAAAACTGTTTTTT. Encoded protein: CAWSPSQGTNEKLFF.

J is TRBJ2-7 and V is TRBV25-1; D is uncertain. The length of the CDR3 is 13 residues. Trimming stripped 7 bases from V and 3 bases from J, with 13 bases between. Germline CDR1 and CDR2: MGHDK and SYGVNS. CDR3 amino acids: CASIGSTDYEQYF. The CDR3 DNA is TGTGCCAGCATAGGTAGCACTGACTACGAGCAGTACTTC.

This chain joins TRBV28 and TRBJ1-1; D ambiguous. Per the germline V gene, CDR1 is MDHEN and CDR2 is SYDVKM. Trimming pared 7 bases from V and 0 bases from J, leaving 15 bases between. CDR3 size: 15 residues. Written as DNA, the CDR3 is TGTGCCAGCAACCAAAGGGCAGGTATGAACACTGAAGCTTTCTTT. Translating it yields CASNQRAGMNTEAFF.

V gene TRBV15 combines with J gene TRBJ2-1, with a tentative D call TRBD1 (5 bases). The V and J ends lost 1 base and 6 bases respectively, with 10 bases between them. This CDR3 is built from 14 residues. Germline V gene lookup returns CDR1 LNHNV and CDR2 YYDKDF (reference sequence). This CDR3 is CATSRGGTPNEQFF. The CDR3 DNA is TGTGCCACCAGCAGAGGGGGCACACCCAATGAGCAGTTCTTC.

This clone has more than one count but fewer than ten. The V and J genes are TRBV6-1 and TRBJ1-5, with D perhaps matching TRBD1 (5 bases). The CDR3 runs to 17 residues. In germline, CDR1 is MNHNS, CDR2 SASEGT. With 1 base removed from V and 2 bases from J, the gap between germline ends came to 15 bases. CDR3 sequence (DNA): TGTGCCAGCAGTGAAGGGGGGTTCCTCACGGGCAATCAGCCCCAGCATTTT. It specifies CASSEGGFLTGNQPQHF.

This clone came up a few times. This chain uses TRBV4-2 with TRBJ1-5; 10 nucleotides match TRBD1. The CDR3 is 16 amino acids. The germline V gene encodes CDR1 LGHNA and CDR2 YNFKEQ. Trimming cost V 0 bases and J 6 bases; bases outside gene matches: 5. The DNA for the CDR3 is TGTGCCAGCAGCCAAGATAGCGGACAGGGGGGTCAGCCCCAGCATTTT. Translating it yields CASSQDSGQGGQPQHF.